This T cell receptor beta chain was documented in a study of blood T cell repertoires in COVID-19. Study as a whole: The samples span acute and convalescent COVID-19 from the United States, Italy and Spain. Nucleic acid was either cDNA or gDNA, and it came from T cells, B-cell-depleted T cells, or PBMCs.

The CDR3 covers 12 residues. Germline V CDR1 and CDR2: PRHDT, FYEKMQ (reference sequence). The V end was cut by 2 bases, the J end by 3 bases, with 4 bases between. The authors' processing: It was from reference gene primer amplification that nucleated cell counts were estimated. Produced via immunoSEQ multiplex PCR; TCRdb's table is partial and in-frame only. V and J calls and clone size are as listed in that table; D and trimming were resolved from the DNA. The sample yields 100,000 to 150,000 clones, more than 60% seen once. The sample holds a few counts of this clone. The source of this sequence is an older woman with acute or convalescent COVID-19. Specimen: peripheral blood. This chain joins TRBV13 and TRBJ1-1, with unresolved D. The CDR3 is CASSLSDTEAFF. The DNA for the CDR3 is TGTGCCAGCAGCTTATCAGACACTGAAGCTTTCTTT.